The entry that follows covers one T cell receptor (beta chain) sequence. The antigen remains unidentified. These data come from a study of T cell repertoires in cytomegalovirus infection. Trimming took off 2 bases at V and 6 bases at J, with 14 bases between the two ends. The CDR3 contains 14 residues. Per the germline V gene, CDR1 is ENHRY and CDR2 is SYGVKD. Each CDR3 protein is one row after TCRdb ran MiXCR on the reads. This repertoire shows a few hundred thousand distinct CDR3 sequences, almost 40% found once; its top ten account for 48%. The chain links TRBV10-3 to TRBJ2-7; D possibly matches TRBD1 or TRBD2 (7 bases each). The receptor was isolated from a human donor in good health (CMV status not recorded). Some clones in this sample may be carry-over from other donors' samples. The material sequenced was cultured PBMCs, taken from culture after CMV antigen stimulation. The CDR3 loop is CAISERPGGGEQYF. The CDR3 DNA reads TGTGCCATCAGTGAGAGGCCAGGGGGGGGCGAGCAGTACTTC.